This is a list of T cell receptor beta chains from one sample in a study of blood T cell repertoires in COVID-19. TCRdb's copy holds only in-frame clones and misses some; the assay was immunoSEQ multiplex PCR. The sample carries over 100,000 clones, about 76% recorded once. Material for sequencing was peripheral blood. These receptors were collected from a woman in her sixties with active or convalescent COVID-19. The CDR3 runs from the conserved cysteine through the conserved F or W.

TRBJ2-1 | TRBV5-1 | CASSFSGGHEQFF
TRBJ2-3 | TRBV28 | CASGMTGNADTQYF
TRBJ1-1 | TRBV5-6 | CASSLTGGRDTEAFF
TRBJ2-7 | TRBV7-3 | CASSLVAGRSEQYF
TRBJ1-3 | TRBV28 | CASSTRMGDSGNTIYF
TRBJ1-2 | TRBV12-3/TRBV12-4 | CASSTTGRGGYTF
TRBJ2-6 | TRBV7-6 | CASSLAPPATAGANVLTF
TRBJ1-6 | TRBV27 | CASSRGQTNSPLHF
TRBJ2-3 | TRBV28 | CASSTPDTSTDTQYF
TRBJ1-2 | TRBV27 | CASRPTGGGMYGYTF
TRBJ2-1 | TRBV6-1 | CASSELAGGVEQFF
TRBJ2-5 | TRBV7-2 | CASSYSTGDGETQYF
TRBJ1-3 | TRBV5-1 | CASSPSVPTGAGNTIYF
TRBJ1-1 | TRBV28 | CASSFWRTGSSEAFF
TRBJ1-5 | TRBV7-2 | CASSRGTGGEPQHF
TRBJ1-1 | TRBV6-5 | CASSSDRGVAEAFF
TRBJ1-2 | TRBV18 | CASSPPGQLYGYTF
TRBJ2-3 | TRBV6-2/TRBV6-3 | CASSYPGLATTDTQYF
TRBJ1-6 | TRBV5-1 | CASSFQGNSPLHF
TRBJ1-2 | TRBV7-9 | CASSPPGQLSYGYTF
TRBJ2-1 | TRBV19 | CASNPIAGGYNEQFF